This TCR beta chain was recovered during a study of tumor-infiltrating lymphocytes in primary liver carcinoma. The overall study: Spanning 30 to 69 years of age, the patients were men and women.

Unsorted bulk tissue, about 19-31 mg of it, served as the source for co-extraction of RNA and DNA. The study found over 90% viable tumor cells in every tumor sample. In regard to this clonotype: Its specificity is unknown. This likely comes from a read error, as the CDR3 has no conserved phenylalanine or tryptophan at its end. It is unclear where the CDR3 begins or ends on the DNA, so no DNA is shown, and the CDR3 is as TCRdb lists it.

The study, taken as a whole, reports: Tumor region pairs outstripped tumor-adjacent and tumor-blood pairs in overlap. Only around 8-25% of top clones occurred in all five tumor regions.

Reverse transcription of approximately 500 ng total RNA with a constant-region primer produced TCR beta cDNA. Slightly modified ARM-PCR served as the procedure for the TCR beta libraries. These libraries came from three rounds of nested multiplex PCR. TRBV1-TRBV30 forward primers paired with a C-beta reverse primer drove the first two PCR rounds, about 10 cycles each. TCRdb processed the multiplex PCR reads anew with MiXCR; each CDR3 protein has one entry. The sample contains 47,000 or so distinct CDR3 sequences, over 65% of which appear only once. The CDR3 comprises 13 residues, both ends counted. Germline CDR1 reads SQVTM; CDR2 reads ANQGSEA.

This TCR derives from a middle-aged man with primary liver carcinoma and hepatitis B virus infection. V is TRBV29-1 and J is TRBJ2-7; the table gives TRBD1 as D, unverified against the DNA. Sequencing input: liver tumor tissue from sampling region 3. Subset: tumor region T3, left-lateral pole. The CDR3 is CSAGRGNNGEHYI.